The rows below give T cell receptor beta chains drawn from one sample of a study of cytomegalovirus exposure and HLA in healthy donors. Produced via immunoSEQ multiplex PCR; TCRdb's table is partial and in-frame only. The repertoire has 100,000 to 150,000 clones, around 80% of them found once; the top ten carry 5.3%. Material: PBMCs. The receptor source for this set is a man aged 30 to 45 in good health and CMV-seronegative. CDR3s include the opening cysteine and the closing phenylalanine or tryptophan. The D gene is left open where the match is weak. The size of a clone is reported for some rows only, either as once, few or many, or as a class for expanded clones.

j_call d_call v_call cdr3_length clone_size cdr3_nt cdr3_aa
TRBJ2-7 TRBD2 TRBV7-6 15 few TGTGCCAGCAGCTCTACTAGCGGGGTAACCTACGAGCAGTACTTC CASSSTSGVTYEQYF
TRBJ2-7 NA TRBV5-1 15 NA TGCGCCAGCAGCTCCGGGGCGGGGTATTCCTACGAGCAGTACTTC CASSSGAGYSYEQYF
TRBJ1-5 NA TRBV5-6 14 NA TGTGCCAGCAGCTTAGGACTCAGCAATCAGCCCCAGCATTTT CASSLGLSNQPQHF
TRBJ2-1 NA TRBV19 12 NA TGTGCCAGTAGTATCAGTGACAGGGAGCAGTTCTTC CASSISDREQFF
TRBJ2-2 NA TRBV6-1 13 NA TGTGCCAGCAGTGTCGGTAGCACCGGGGAGCTGTTTTTT CASSVGSTGELFF
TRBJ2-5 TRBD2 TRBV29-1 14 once TGCAGCTCGCGGGGCGGGGGGGAACAAGAGACCCAGTACTTC CSSRGGGEQETQYF
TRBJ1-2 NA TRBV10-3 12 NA TGTGCCACTCAGGAGCGGGGGGATGGCTACACCTTC CATQERGDGYTF
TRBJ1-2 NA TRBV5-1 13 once TGCGCCAGCAGCGACCACTCAGGGGATGGCTACACCTTC CASSDHSGDGYTF
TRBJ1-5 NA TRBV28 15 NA TGTGCCAGCAGCAATAACAGGGAGGGCAACCAGCCCCAGCATTTT CASSNNREGNQPQHF
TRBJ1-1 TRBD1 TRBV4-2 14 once TGTGCCAGCAGCCCGACAGGGGTGAACACTGAAGCTTTCTTT CASSPTGVNTEAFF
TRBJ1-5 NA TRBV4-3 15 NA TGCGCCAGCAGCCAAGATAGTACCCGAAATCAGCCCCAGCATTTT CASSQDSTRNQPQHF
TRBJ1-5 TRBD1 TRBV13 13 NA TGTGCCAGCAGCGCGGACAGGTCTCAGCCCCAGCATTTT CASSADRSQPQHF
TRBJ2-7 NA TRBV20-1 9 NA TGCAGTGCCGCGTACGAGCAGTACTTC CSAAYEQYF
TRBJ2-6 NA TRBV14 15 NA TGTGCCAGCAGCCACAGGGGTGCTGGGGCCAACGTCCTGACTTTC CASSHRGAGANVLTF